This T cell receptor beta chain is from a study of T cells after yellow fever vaccination. Researchers made TCR cDNA using 5'RACE template switching, and this step added a universal primer site and UMIs. A single record per CDR3 protein comes from TCRdb applying MiXCR to the 5' RACE reads. The table includes some 670,000 distinct CDR3 sequences, more than 9% detected once. Points from the study as a whole: Only a minor proportion of clonotypes was detected across both CD4 and CD8 compartments. Abundant clonotypes from the bulk population could contaminate FACS-sorted repertoires.

There are many counts of this clonotype. What it recognizes is unknown. Germline trimming cut 4 bases from V and 7 bases from J; bases unmatched to any gene: 6. Germline CDR1 is SGHRS and CDR2 is YFSETQ. This CDR3 contains 14 residues. The rearrangement links TRBV5-1 to TRBJ2-7; 12 positions agree with TRBD2. The sequences come from PBMCs, collected on the day of the yellow fever booster vaccination. This sequence was found in a man aged 25-40 years who received the YFV17D yellow fever vaccine. CDR3 residues: CASSAGLAGQEQYF. The DNA for the CDR3 is TGCGCCAGCAGCGCGGGACTAGCGGGTCAAGAGCAGTACTTC.